This T cell receptor beta chain was captured by sequencing in a study of Ad26.COV2.S vaccination and SARS-CoV-2 variants. Study-wide results and caveats: Vaccine and placebo groups showed comparable non-spike TCR breadth. It was vaccine recipients, not placebo recipients, who had the higher spike-specific TCR breadth. Responses of T cells in total may have been underestimated by the TCR breadth and depth analyses.

Generated by immunoSEQ multiplex PCR, the TCRdb table keeps only in-frame clones and is missing some. The data show 290,000 or so clones, with about 87% seen just once and about 3.6% held by the top ten. Treatment given: about 20 received Ad26.COV2.S at low or high dose, single or two shots; roughly five received placebo; per-sample allocation not given. Sampling took place 63 days after the first vaccine or placebo injection. In the case of this clone: Its antigen is currently unknown.

The CDR3 totals 14 residues. Trimming shortened V by 5 bases and J by 8 bases, and 15 bases separated the two germline ends. Germline values: CDR1 SGHTA, CDR2 FQGNSA. The specimen comprised peripheral blood, sampled in a trial of Ad26.COV2.S vaccine versus placebo. This receptor was identified in a person aged 18-65 years who received the Ad26.COV2.S COVID-19 vaccine or a placebo. The rearrangement links TRBV7-2 to TRBJ1-4; D uncertain. Here the CDR3 DNA reads TGTGCCAGCAGCCCCCAGGCGACCGGGGAAAAACTGTTTTTT. Its protein product is CASSPQATGEKLFF.